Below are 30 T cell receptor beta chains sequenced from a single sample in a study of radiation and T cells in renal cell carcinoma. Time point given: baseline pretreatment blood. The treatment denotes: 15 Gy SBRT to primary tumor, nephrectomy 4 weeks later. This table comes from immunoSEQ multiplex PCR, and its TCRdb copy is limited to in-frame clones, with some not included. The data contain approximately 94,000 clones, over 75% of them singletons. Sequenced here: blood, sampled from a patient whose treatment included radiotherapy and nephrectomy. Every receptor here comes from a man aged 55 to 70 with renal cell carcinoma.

The CDR3 reads CASSWGQGSNEQFF. The CDR3 DNA is TGTGCCAGCAGCTGGGGACAGGGTAGCAATGAGCAGTTCTTC. The chain recombines TRBV5-8 with TRBJ2-1; TRBD1 agrees at 9 bases. The CDR3 spans 14 residues. The germline V gene has CDR1 SGHTS and CDR2 YDEGEE. The V and J ends lost 3 bases and 6 bases, in that order; junction bases with no gene match: 4.

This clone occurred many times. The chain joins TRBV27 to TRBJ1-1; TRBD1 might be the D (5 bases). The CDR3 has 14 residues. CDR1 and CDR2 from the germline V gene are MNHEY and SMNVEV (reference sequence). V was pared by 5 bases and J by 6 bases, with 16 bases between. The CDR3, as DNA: TGTGCCAGCAGTAAATCGGACACGGGGTCTGAAGCTTTCTTT. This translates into CASSKSDTGSEAFF.

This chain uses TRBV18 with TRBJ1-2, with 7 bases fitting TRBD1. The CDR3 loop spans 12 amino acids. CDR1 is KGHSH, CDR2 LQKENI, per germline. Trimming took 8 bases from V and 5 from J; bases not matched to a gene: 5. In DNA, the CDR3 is TGTGCCAGCGCCCAGGGGGATTATGGCTACACCTTC. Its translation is CASAQGDYGYTF.

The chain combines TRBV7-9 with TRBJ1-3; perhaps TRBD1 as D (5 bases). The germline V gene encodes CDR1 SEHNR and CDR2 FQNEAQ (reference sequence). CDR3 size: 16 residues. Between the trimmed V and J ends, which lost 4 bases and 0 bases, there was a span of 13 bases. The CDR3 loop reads CASSSGTADSGNTIYF. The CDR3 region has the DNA TGTGCCAGCAGCTCCGGGACCGCCGACTCTGGAAACACCATATATTTT.

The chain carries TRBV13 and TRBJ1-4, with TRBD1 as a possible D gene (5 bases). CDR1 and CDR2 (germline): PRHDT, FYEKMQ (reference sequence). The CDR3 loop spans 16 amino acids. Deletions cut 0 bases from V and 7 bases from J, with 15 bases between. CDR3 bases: TGTGCCAGCAGCTTAGGCTCAGGGTACGGCGGTGAAAAACTGTTTTTT. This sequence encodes CASSLGSGYGGEKLFF. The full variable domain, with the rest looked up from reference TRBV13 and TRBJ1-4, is AAGVIQSPRHLIKEKRETATLKCYPIPRHDTVYWYQQGPGQDPQFLISFYEKMQSDKGSIPDRFSAQQFSDYHSELNMSSLELGDSALYFCASSLGSGYGGEKLFFGSGTQLSVL.

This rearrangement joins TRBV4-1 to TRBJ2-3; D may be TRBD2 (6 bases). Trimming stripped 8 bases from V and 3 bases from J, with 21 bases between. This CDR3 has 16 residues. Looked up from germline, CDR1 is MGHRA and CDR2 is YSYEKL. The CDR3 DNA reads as TGCGCCAGCGAGTCGACAAGCGGGCGTTCTACAGATACGCAGTATTTT. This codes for CASESTSGRSTDTQYF.

The CDR3 nucleotides are TGTGCCAGCCACTCAGGGGGTATTGAAAAACTGTTTTTT. Translated, it gives CASHSGGIEKLFF. V gene TRBV28 combines with J gene TRBJ1-4; 7 nucleotides line up with TRBD1. V lost 8 bases and J lost 7; bases outside the gene matches: 7. The CDR3 spans 13 residues. CDR1 is MDHEN and CDR2 is SYDVKM in the germline V gene.

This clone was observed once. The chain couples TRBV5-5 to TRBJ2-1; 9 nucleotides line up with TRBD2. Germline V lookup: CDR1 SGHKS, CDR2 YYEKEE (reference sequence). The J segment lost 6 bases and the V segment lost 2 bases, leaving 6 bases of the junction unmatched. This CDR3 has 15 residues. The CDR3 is CASSFSGSFVNEQFF. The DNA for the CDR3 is TGTGCCAGCAGCTTTAGCGGGAGCTTCGTCAATGAGCAGTTCTTC.

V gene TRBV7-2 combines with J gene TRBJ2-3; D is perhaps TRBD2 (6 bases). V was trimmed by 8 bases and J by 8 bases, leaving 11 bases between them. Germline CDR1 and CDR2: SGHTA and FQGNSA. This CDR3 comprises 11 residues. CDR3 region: CASGGTGTQYF. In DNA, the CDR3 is TGTGCCAGCGGGGGGACGGGTACGCAGTATTTT.

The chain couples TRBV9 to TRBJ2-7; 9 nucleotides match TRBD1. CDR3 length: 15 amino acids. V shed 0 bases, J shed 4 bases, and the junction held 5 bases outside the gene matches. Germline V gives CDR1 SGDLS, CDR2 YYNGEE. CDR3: CASSVAPDRGYEQYF. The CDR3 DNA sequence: TGTGCCAGCAGCGTAGCCCCGGACAGGGGTTACGAGCAGTACTTC. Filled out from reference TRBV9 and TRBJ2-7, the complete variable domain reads DSGVTQTPKHLITATGQRVTLRCSPRSGDLSVYWYQQSLDQGLQFLIQYYNGEERAKGNILERFSAQQFPDLHSELNLSSLELGDSALYFCASSVAPDRGYEQYFGPGTRLTVT.

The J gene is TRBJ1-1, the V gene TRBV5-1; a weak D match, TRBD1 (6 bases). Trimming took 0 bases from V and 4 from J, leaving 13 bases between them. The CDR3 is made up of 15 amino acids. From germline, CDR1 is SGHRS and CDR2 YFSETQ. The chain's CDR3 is CASSLGNRVPTEAFF. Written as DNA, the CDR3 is TGCGCCAGCAGCTTGGGTAACAGGGTTCCCACTGAAGCTTTCTTT.

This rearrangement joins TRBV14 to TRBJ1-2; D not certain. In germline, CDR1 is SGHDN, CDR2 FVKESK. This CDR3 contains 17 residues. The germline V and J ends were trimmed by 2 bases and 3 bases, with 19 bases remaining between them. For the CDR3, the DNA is TGTGCCAGCAGCCAACACGCTTATGCGGTTTTGGACTATGGCTACACCTTC. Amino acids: CASSQHAYAVLDYGYTF.

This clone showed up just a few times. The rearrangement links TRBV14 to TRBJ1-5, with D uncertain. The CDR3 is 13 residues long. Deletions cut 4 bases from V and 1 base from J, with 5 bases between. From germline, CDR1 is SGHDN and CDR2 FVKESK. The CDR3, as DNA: TGTGCCAGCAGCCCACAAAGCAATCAGCCCCAGCATTTT. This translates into CASSPQSNQPQHF.

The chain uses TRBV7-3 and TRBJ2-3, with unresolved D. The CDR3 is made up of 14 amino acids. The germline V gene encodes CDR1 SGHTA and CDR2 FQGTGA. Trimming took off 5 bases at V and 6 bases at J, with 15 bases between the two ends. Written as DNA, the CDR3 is TGTGCCAGCAGCCGCGAACTACCCCCGGATACGCAGTATTTT. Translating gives CASSRELPPDTQYF. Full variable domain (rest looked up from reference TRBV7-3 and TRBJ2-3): GAGVSQTPSNKVTEKGKYVELRCDPISGHTALYWYRQSLGQGPEFLIYFQGTGAADDSGLPNDRFFAVRPEGSVSTLKIQRTERGDSAVYLCASSRELPPDTQYFGPGTRLTVL.

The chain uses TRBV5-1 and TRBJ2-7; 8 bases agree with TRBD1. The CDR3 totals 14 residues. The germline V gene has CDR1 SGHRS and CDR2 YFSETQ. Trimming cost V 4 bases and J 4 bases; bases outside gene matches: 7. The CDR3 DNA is TGCGCCAGCAGCGGCGGGACAGGAGGATACGAGCAGTACTTC. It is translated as CASSGGTGGYEQYF.

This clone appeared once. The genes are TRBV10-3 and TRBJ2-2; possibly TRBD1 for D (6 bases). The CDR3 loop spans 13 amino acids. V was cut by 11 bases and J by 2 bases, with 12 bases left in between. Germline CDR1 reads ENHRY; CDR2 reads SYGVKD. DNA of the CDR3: TGTGCCTTAGGACAGAACAACACCGGGGAGCTGTTTTTT. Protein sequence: CALGQNNTGELFF.

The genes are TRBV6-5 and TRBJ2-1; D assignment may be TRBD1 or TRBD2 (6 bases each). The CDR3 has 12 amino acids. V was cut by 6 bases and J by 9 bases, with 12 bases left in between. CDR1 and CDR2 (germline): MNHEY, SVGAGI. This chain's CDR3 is CASSVRGGEQFF. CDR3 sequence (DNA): TGTGCCAGCAGCGTCAGGGGAGGTGAGCAGTTCTTC.

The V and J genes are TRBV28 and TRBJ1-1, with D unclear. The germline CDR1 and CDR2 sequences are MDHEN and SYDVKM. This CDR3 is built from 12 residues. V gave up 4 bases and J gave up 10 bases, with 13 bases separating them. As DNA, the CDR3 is TGTGCCAGCAGTTCTATAAGGCTCACAGCTTTCTTT. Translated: CASSSIRLTAFF.

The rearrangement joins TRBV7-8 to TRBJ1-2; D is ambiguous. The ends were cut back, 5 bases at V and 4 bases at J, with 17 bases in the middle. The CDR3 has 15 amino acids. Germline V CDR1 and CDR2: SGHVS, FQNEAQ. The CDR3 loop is CASSTLEGERYGYTF. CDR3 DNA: TGTGCCAGCAGCACCTTAGAAGGAGAGCGCTATGGCTACACCTTC.

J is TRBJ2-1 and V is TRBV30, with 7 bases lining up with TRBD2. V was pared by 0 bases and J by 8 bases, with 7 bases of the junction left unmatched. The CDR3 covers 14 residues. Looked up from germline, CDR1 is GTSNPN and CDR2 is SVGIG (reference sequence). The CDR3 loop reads CAWSVMREIHEQFF. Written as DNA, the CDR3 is TGTGCCTGGAGTGTAATGCGGGAGATCCATGAGCAGTTCTTC.

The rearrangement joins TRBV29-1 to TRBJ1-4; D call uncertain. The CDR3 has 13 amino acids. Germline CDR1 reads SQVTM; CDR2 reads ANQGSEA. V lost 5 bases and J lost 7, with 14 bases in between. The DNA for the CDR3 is TGCAGCGTTCTCGGGAAGGGCGGTGAAAAACTGTTTTTT. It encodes CSVLGKGGEKLFF.

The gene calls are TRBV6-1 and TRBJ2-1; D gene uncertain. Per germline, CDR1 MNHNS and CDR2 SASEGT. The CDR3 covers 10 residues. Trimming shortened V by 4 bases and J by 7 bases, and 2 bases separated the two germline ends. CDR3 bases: TGTGCCAGCAGTGGAAATGAGCAGTTCTTC. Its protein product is CASSGNEQFF.

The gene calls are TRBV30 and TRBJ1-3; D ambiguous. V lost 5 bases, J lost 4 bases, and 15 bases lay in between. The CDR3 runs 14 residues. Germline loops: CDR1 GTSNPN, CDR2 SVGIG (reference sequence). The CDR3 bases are TGTGCCTGGTACATACCTCTAGCCGGAAACACCATATATTTT. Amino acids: CAWYIPLAGNTIYF.

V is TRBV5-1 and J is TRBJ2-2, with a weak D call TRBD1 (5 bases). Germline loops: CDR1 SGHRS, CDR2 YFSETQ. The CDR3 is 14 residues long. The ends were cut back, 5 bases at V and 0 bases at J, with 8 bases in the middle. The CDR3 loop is CASRGAPNTGELFF. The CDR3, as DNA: TGCGCCAGCAGAGGGGCGCCGAACACCGGGGAGCTGTTTTTT.

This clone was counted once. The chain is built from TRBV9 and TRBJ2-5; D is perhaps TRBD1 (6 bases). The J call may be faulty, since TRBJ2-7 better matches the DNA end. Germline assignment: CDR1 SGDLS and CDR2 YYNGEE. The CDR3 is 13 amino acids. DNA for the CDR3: TGTGCCAGCAGCCAGGGACAAACCTACGAGCAGTACTTC. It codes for CASSQGQTYEQYF.

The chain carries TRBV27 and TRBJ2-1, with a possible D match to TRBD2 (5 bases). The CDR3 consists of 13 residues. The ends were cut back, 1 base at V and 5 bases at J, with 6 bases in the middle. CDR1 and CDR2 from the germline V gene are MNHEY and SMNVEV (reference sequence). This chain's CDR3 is CASSLWGDNEQFF. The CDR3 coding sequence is TGTGCCAGCAGTTTATGGGGAGACAATGAGCAGTTCTTC.

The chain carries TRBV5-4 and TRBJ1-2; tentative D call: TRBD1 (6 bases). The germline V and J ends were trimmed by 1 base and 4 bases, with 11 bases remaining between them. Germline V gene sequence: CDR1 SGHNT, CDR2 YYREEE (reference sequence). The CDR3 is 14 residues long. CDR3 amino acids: CASSLTGTTYGYTF. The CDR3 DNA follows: TGTGCCAGCAGCTTGACCGGGACAACCTATGGCTACACCTTC.

The CDR3: CASAGGANQPQHF. The DNA for the CDR3 is TGTGCCAGCGCGGGGGGGGCTAATCAGCCCCAGCATTTT. The chain joins TRBV7-9 to TRBJ1-5; tentatively, D is TRBD1 (6 bases). Between the trimmed V and J ends, which lost 8 bases and 4 bases, there was a span of 12 bases. Looked up from germline, CDR1 is SEHNR and CDR2 is FQNEAQ (reference sequence). The CDR3 runs 13 residues. The full variable domain, rest sourced from reference TRBV7-9 and TRBJ1-5, is DTGVSQNPRHKITKRGQNVTFRCDPISEHNRLYWYRQTLGQGPEFLTYFQNEAQLEKSRLLSDRFSAERPKGSFSTLEIQRTEQGDSAMYLCASAGGANQPQHFGDGTRLSIL.

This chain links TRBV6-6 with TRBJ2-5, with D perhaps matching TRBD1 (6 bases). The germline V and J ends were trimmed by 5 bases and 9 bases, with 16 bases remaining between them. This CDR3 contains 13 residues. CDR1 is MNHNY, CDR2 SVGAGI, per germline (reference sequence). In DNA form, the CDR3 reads TGTGCCAGCAGTCAGGACAGATTTCGAGCCCAGTACTTC. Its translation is CASSQDRFRAQYF.

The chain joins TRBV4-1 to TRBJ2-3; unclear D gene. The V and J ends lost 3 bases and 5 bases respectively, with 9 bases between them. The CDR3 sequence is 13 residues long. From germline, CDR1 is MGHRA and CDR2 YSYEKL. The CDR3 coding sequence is TGCGCCAGCAGCCATTCGACCGAAGATACGCAGTATTTT. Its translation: CASSHSTEDTQYF.